The next 6 T cell receptor beta chains were all read from a single sample in a study of early T cells in non-severe SARS-CoV-2 infection. Each CDR3 protein is one row after TCRdb ran MiXCR on the 5' RACE reads. The sample records around 49,000 distinct CDR3 sequences, around a tenth being singletons. The sequencing input was whole blood. These receptors were taken from an adult who was a healthcare worker with PCR-confirmed SARS-CoV-2 infection or an uninfected control (not recorded which).

The J gene is TRBJ2-7, the V gene TRBV28; no clear D gene. The CDR3 contains 11 residues. Trimming left V 6 bases short and J 4 bases short, with 7 bases between. The V gene's germline CDR1 is MDHEN and CDR2 SYDVKM. Here the CDR3 reads CASSNIYEQYF. The DNA for the CDR3 is TGTGCCAGCAGCAACATATACGAGCAGTACTTC.

This clonotype was observed a few times. V and J are TRBV30 and TRBJ1-6; D is ambiguous. CDR3 length: 14 amino acids. The ends were cut back, 1 base at V and 9 bases at J, with 13 bases in the middle. Germline CDR1 GTSNPN, CDR2 SVGIG (reference sequence). CDR3 residues: CAWSAFGTVSPLHF. The CDR3 DNA is TGTGCCTGGAGTGCATTTGGAACGGTTTCACCCCTCCACTTT.

This clonotype was picked up a small number of times. The rearrangement links TRBV12-3 or TRBV12-4 to TRBJ2-7; TRBD2 matches at 8 bases. CDR3 length equals 14 residues. Trimming at V came to 5 bases and at J to 4 bases, leaving 7 bases not matched to a gene. CDR3 coding DNA: TGTGCCAGCAGTCCTGGACTAGCAGGGTACGAGCAGTACTTC. This encodes CASSPGLAGYEQYF.

This clonotype was seen a few times. CDR3 nucleotides: TGCGCCAGCAGCCATCGCCTACTAGCGGGAGCATATGAGCAGTTCTTC. It specifies CASSHRLLAGAYEQFF. The chain combines TRBV4-1 with TRBJ2-1, with 11 bases that match TRBD2. V shed 3 bases and J 8 bases; nucleotides not matched to a gene: 9. The CDR3 loop spans 16 amino acids. Germline values: CDR1 MGHRA, CDR2 YSYEKL.

Ten or more counts support this clonotype. The rearrangement joins TRBV7-6 to TRBJ2-1; 10 bases fit TRBD2. The CDR3 extends over 15 amino acids. Losses at the gene ends were 1 base for V and 7 bases for J; bases not matched to a gene: 4. Germline CDR1 is SGHVS and CDR2 is FNYEAQ. This CDR3 is CASSLVAGGRNEQFF. In DNA, the CDR3 is TGTGCCAGCAGCTTAGTAGCGGGAGGTCGGAATGAGCAGTTCTTC.

This clonotype was observed a handful of times. The V gene is TRBV10-3, the J gene TRBJ2-7, with D possibly being TRBD1 (6 bases). V shed 0 bases and J shed 3 bases, with 6 bases lying between them. The CDR3 sequence is 13 residues long. The germline V gene has CDR1 ENHRY and CDR2 SYGVKD. The CDR3 sequence: CAISESTGYEQYF. The DNA for the CDR3 is TGTGCCATCAGTGAGTCGACAGGCTACGAGCAGTACTTC.